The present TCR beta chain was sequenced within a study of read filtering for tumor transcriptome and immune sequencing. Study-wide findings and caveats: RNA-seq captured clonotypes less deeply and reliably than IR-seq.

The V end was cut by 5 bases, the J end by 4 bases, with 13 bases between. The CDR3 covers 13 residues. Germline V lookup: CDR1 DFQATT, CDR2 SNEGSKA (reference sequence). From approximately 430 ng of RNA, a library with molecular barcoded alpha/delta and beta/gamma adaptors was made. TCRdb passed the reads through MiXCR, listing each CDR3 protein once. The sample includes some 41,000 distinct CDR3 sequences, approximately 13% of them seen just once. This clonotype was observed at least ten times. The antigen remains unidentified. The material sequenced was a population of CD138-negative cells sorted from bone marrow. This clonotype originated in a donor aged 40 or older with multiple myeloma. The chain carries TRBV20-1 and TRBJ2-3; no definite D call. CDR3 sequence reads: CSAPQSGADTQYF. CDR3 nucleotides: TGCAGTGCTCCCCAGAGTGGCGCAGATACGCAGTATTTT.